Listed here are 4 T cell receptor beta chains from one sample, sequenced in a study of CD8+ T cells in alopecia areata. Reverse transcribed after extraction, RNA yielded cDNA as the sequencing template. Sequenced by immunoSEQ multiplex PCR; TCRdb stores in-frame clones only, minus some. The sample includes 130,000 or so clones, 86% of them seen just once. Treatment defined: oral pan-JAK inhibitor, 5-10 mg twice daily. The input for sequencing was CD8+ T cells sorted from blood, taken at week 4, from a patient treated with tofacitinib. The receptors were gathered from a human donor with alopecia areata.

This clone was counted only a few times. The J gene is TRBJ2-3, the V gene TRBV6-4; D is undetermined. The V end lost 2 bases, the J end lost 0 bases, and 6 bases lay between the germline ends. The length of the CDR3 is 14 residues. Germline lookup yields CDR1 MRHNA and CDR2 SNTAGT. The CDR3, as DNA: TGTGCCAGCAGTGACAGTGGGAGCACAGATACGCAGTATTTT. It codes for CASSDSGSTDTQYF.

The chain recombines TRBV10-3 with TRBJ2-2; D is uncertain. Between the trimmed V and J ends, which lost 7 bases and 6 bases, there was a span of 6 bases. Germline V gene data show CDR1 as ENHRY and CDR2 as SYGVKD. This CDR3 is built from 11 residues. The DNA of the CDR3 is TGTGCCATCATTAAATCCGGGGAGCTGTTTTTT. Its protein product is CAIIKSGELFF.

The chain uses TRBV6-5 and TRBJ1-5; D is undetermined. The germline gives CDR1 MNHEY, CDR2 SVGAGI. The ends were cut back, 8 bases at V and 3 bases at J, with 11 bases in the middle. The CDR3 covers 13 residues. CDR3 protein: CASAIGLNQPQHF. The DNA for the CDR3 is TGTGCCAGCGCTATCGGACTCAATCAGCCCCAGCATTTT.

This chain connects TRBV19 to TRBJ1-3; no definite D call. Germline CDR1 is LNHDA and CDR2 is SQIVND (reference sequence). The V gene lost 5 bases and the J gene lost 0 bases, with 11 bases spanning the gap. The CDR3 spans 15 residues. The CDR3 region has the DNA TGTGCCAGTAGTTCCGGCCAAAGCTCTGGAAACACCATATATTTT. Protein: CASSSGQSSGNTIYF.